This T cell receptor beta chain emerged from a study of early T cells in non-severe SARS-CoV-2 infection. About the research overall: Chains from this unsorted whole-blood bulk RNA could not be paired.

About this clonotype itself: Its antigen remains unidentified.

Unique molecular identifiers were added to individual cDNA molecules. TCRdb re-called the 5' RACE reads with MiXCR, one entry per CDR3 protein. This sample has 55,000 to 80,000 distinct CDR3 sequences, with less than 9.5% found just once. Whole-study results and caveats: VDJdb matching favored anti-spike CD8 responses, missing private and CD4 specificities.

The CDR3 is made up of 17 amino acids. Trimming took 0 bases from V and 3 from J; bases not matched to a gene: 7. Per germline, CDR1 SGHVS and CDR2 FNYEAQ. The sequenced sample was whole blood, obtained at baseline. The TCR comes from an adult who was a healthcare worker with PCR-confirmed SARS-CoV-2 infection or an uninfected control (not recorded which). This chain uses TRBV7-6 with TRBJ2-3, with 9 bases that match TRBD2. The CDR3 DNA follows: TGTGCCAGCAGCTTAGCGGGGGGTAGCGGGAGTACAGATACGCAGTATTTT. Its translation is CASSLAGGSGSTDTQYF.